What follows are 25 T cell receptor beta chains derived from one specimen sequenced in a study of T cells after yellow fever vaccination (dated by TCRdb to between 2018 and 2021). Libraries were prepared through 5' RACE. These reads were obtained on an Illumina HiSeq 2500. Using fastp at Q25 and MiXCR, TCRdb reprocessed the public reads and kept productive beta chains. Here each entry gathers all rows of one CDR3 protein and keeps the most common genes and DNA. The sample table lists approximately 300,000 distinct CDR3 sequences, around 6.8% of them with a count of one. The ten largest make up around 17% of the sample. Sample treatment or condition, as interpreted from the label and publication: live attenuated yellow fever vaccine strain. The sample here was PBMCs, taken about 49 days after the first yellow fever vaccination. These receptors were taken from a man younger than 30 who received the YFV17D yellow fever vaccine.

This clonotype was counted only a few times. This sequence joins TRBV7-9 and TRBJ1-1, with D perhaps matching TRBD1 (5 bases). V lost 8 bases, J lost 3 bases, and 13 bases lay in between. CDR1 and CDR2 from the germline V gene are SEHNR and FQNEAQ (reference sequence). This CDR3 is built from 13 residues. The CDR3 loop is CASHLGQHTEAFF. CDR3 DNA: TGTGCCAGCCACCTGGGGCAGCACACTGAAGCTTTCTTT. The full variable domain, its missing parts supplied by reference TRBV7-9 and TRBJ1-1, is DTGVSQNPRHKITKRGQNVTFRCDPISEHNRLYWYRQTLGQGPEFLTYFQNEAQLEKSRLLSDRFSAERPKGSFSTLEIQRTEQGDSAMYLCASHLGQHTEAFFGQGTRLTVV.

The chain couples TRBV5-4 to TRBJ2-3; 10 bases are shared with TRBD2. The CDR3 consists of 16 residues. Germline loops: CDR1 SGHNT, CDR2 YYREEE (reference sequence). J lost 3 bases, V lost 3 bases, and 7 bases had no gene match. CDR3 bases: TGTGCCAGCAGCTGGCAGCTAGCGGGGGCTACAGATACGCAGTATTTT. Residues: CASSWQLAGATDTQYF.

This clonotype has more than one count but fewer than ten. The V call is TRBV18, the J call TRBJ1-5; no definite D call. CDR1 KGHSH and CDR2 LQKENI come from the germline V gene. This CDR3 has 13 amino acids. V shed 8 bases and J shed 2 bases, with 10 bases lying between them. The CDR3 loop is CASTIDRNQPQHF. CDR3 DNA sequence: TGTGCCAGCACGATCGACCGCAATCAGCCCCAGCATTTT.

This clonotype showed up just a few times. The gene calls are TRBV3-1 and TRBJ2-7; tentative D call: TRBD1 (6 bases). Germline lookup yields CDR1 LGHDT and CDR2 YNNKEL (reference sequence). V lost 4 bases and J lost 0, with 16 bases in between. The CDR3 runs to 16 residues. The CDR3 loop is CASSRNTYRVSYEQYF. CDR3 bases: TGTGCCAGCAGCCGAAATACATACAGGGTCTCCTACGAGCAGTACTTC.

This chain joins TRBV20-1 and TRBJ2-7, with 9 bases fitting TRBD1. Per germline, CDR1 DFQATT and CDR2 SNEGSKA (reference sequence). The CDR3 extends over 15 amino acids. V lost 0 bases to trimming and J lost 6 bases; unmatched junction nucleotides: 9. The DNA for the CDR3 is TGCAGTGCTAGAGATCGGGTCAAGGGACAGGGCGAGCAGTACTTC. The encoded protein is CSARDRVKGQGEQYF.

This clonotype showed up just a few times. The chain combines TRBV20-1 with TRBJ2-1; the D gene is possibly TRBD2 (6 bases). V was trimmed by 1 base and J by 2 bases, leaving 15 bases between them. Germline CDR1 DFQATT, CDR2 SNEGSKA (reference sequence). There are 16 residues in the CDR3. This CDR3 reads CSARALRRGTYNEQFF. CDR3 sequence (DNA): TGCAGTGCTAGAGCCCTGAGGCGGGGTACCTACAATGAGCAGTTCTTC.

This clonotype was counted only a few times. The chain uses TRBV10-3 and TRBJ1-5; D might be TRBD1 (6 bases). Germline values: CDR1 ENHRY, CDR2 SYGVKD. The CDR3 is made up of 14 amino acids. Trimming removed 3 bases from V and 6 bases from J, with 12 bases in between. The CDR3 region is CAISEWGLIQPQHF. Written as DNA, the CDR3 is TGTGCCATCAGTGAATGGGGGCTTATTCAGCCCCAGCATTTT.

This clonotype was found a few times. The V and J genes are TRBV7-2 and TRBJ2-2; D remains unclear. The V gene's germline CDR1 is SGHTA and CDR2 FQGNSA. The length of the CDR3 is 17 residues. Trimming removed 5 bases at V and 1 base at J, with 17 bases between. DNA of the CDR3: TGTGCCAGCAGCCCAGGCGGTGGGCGGAGGAACACCGGGGAGCTGTTTTTT. Its protein is CASSPGGGRRNTGELFF.

The CDR3 nucleotides read TGCGCCAGCAGCCAAGGCCCTGCCTCTGGAAACACCATATATTTT. Its translation: CASSQGPASGNTIYF. The chain has TRBV4-3 and TRBJ1-3; no reliable D call. Germline CDR1 LGHNA, CDR2 YSLEER. With 1 base removed from V and 0 bases from J, the gap between germline ends came to 7 bases. CDR3 length: 15 amino acids.

The chain's CDR3 is CASSPPDSNEKLFF. The CDR3 DNA reads as TGTGCCAGCAGCCCGCCAGATTCTAATGAAAAACTGTTTTTT. The chain employs TRBV5-4 and TRBJ1-4; unclear D gene. Trimming left V 4 bases short and J 3 bases short, with 10 bases between. The CDR3 totals 14 residues. The germline gives CDR1 SGHNT, CDR2 YYREEE (reference sequence).

This chain connects TRBV7-2 to TRBJ2-7, with 7 bases identical to TRBD2. V dropped 3 bases and J dropped 0; count of bases not matched to a gene: 2. CDR1 is SGHTA, CDR2 FQGNSA, per germline. This CDR3 is 14 amino acids long. Written as DNA, the CDR3 is TGTGCCAGCAGCTTCGGACTAGGCTCCTACGAGCAGTACGTC. It yields the protein CASSFGLGSYEQYV.

This clonotype occurred many times. The chain uses TRBV4-3 and TRBJ2-1; tentative D call: TRBD1 (6 bases). The germline CDR1 and CDR2 sequences are LGHNA and YSLEER. The CDR3 length is 15 residues. V lost 1 base to trimming and J lost 3 bases, with 10 bases between them. CDR3 region: CASSQGTARYNEQFF. CDR3 in DNA: TGCGCCAGCAGCCAAGGGACAGCCCGCTACAATGAGCAGTTCTTC.

Many counts were recorded for this clonotype. The CDR3 is CASSSLFRRGGSSTDTQYF. The CDR3 region has the DNA TGTGCCAGCAGTTCACTCTTTCGGAGGGGGGGTTCTAGCACAGATACGCAGTATTTT. The chain is built from TRBV12-3 or TRBV12-4 and TRBJ2-3; possibly TRBD2 for D (7 bases). The CDR3 is 19 amino acids. V was clipped by 4 bases and J by 0 bases, with 23 bases between them.

The chain joins TRBV27 to TRBJ2-6; D gene ambiguous. Per germline, CDR1 MNHEY and CDR2 SMNVEV (reference sequence). V was cut by 5 bases and J by 0 bases, with 8 bases left in between. This CDR3 has 15 residues. In nucleotides, the CDR3 is TGTGCCAGCAGTCTACCCTTCTCTGGGGCCAACGTCCTGACTTTC. Its protein product is CASSLPFSGANVLTF.

The V gene is TRBV5-4, the J gene TRBJ2-7; 12 bases fit TRBD2. The V gene's germline CDR1 is SGHNT and CDR2 YYREEE (reference sequence). The CDR3 consists of 17 residues. With 3 bases clipped from V and 3 bases from J, the junction kept 10 bases outside the gene matches. The CDR3 sequence: CASSSGGLAGTFYEQYV. CDR3 sequence (DNA): TGTGCCAGCAGCTCGGGCGGACTAGCGGGGACCTTCTACGAGCAGTACGTC.

This rearrangement joins TRBV12-3 or TRBV12-4 to TRBJ2-4; D uncertain. Trimming took 6 bases from V and 1 from J, leaving 10 bases between them. The CDR3 is 14 amino acids. For the CDR3, the DNA is TGTGCCAGCAGCCCGAATGCGGCCAAAAACATTCAGTACTTC. Residues: CASSPNAAKNIQYF.

The chain joins TRBV7-9 to TRBJ2-1; D is unclear. Per germline, CDR1 SEHNR and CDR2 FQNEAQ (reference sequence). The CDR3 has 11 residues. V dropped 10 bases and J dropped 6 bases, with 10 bases sitting between them. The DNA for the CDR3 is TGTGCCACCATTATCGGCAATGAGCAGTTCTTC. Amino acids: CATIIGNEQFF.

V gene TRBV5-4 combines with J gene TRBJ1-6; D not certain. With 0 bases removed from V and 16 bases from J, the gap between germline ends came to 14 bases. The CDR3 contains 13 residues. Germline values: CDR1 SGHNT, CDR2 YYREEE (reference sequence). The CDR3 spells CASSLAETPILHF. DNA of the CDR3: TGTGCCAGCAGCTTGGCCGAGACCCCAATACTCCACTTT. Full variable domain (outside the CDR3, taken from reference TRBV5-4 and TRBJ1-6): ETGVTQSPTHLIKTRGQQVTLRCSSQSGHNTVSWYQQALGQGPQFIFQYYREEENGRGNFPPRFSGLQFPNYSSELNVNALELDDSALYLCASSLAETPILHFGNGTRLTVT.

This chain links TRBV4-1 with TRBJ1-2, with 8 bases lining up with TRBD1. CDR3 size: 19 residues. Trimming removed 0 bases from V and 5 bases from J; junction bases left unmatched: 17. CDR1 and CDR2 from the germline V gene are MGHRA and YSYEKL. The CDR3 here is CASSQDAVGQGTLLYGYTF. The CDR3 DNA reads TGCGCCAGCAGCCAAGACGCGGTTGGACAGGGAACGCTCCTATATGGCTACACCTTC.

This chain joins TRBV27 and TRBJ1-5; D call uncertain. Germline V gene sequence: CDR1 MNHEY, CDR2 SMNVEV (reference sequence). The CDR3 is 15 residues long. V was trimmed by 2 bases and J by 0 bases, leaving 8 bases between them. CDR3 nucleotide sequence: TGTGCCAGCAGTTTACGGGCCGATAGCAATCAGCCCCAGCATTTT. It yields the protein CASSLRADSNQPQHF.

The table lists this clonotype with many counts. V usage is TRBV20-1 and J usage is TRBJ2-3, with TRBD2 matching over 9 bases. Germline CDR1 DFQATT, CDR2 SNEGSKA (reference sequence). After removal of 4 bases from V and 6 bases from J, the junction contained 5 bases not matched to a gene. This CDR3 spans 13 amino acids. The CDR3 reads CSAKLAGADTQYF. Here the CDR3 DNA reads TGCAGTGCTAAATTAGCGGGGGCGGATACGCAGTATTTT.

This chain links TRBV12-3 or TRBV12-4 with TRBJ2-5; D perhaps matches TRBD2 (6 bases). Trimming took 4 bases from V and 3 from J, leaving 9 bases between them. The CDR3 length is 13 residues. For the CDR3, the DNA is TGTGCCAGCAGTTCTACGGGGGAAGAGACCCAGTACTTC. This sequence encodes CASSSTGEETQYF.

This clonotype turned up a few times. The chain is built from TRBV7-8 and TRBJ2-1; D is possibly TRBD1 (6 bases). This CDR3 comprises 18 residues. The V end lost 4 bases, the J end lost 1 base, and 20 bases lay between the germline ends. Germline V CDR1 and CDR2: SGHVS, FQNEAQ. CDR3 DNA sequence: TGTGCCAGCAGCTCCTTATCGATACTTAGGGGGTCCTACAATGAGCAGTTCTTC. Residues: CASSSLSILRGSYNEQFF.

The chain has TRBV5-4 and TRBJ2-1; 9 positions agree with TRBD1. The CDR3 consists of 15 residues. V shed 5 bases, J shed 4 bases, and the junction held 7 bases outside the gene matches. Germline values: CDR1 SGHNT, CDR2 YYREEE (reference sequence). CDR3 region: CASRSDRGAYNEQFF. CDR3 in DNA: TGTGCCAGCAGATCCGACAGGGGGGCATACAATGAGCAGTTCTTC.

The J gene is TRBJ1-6, the V gene TRBV9; a possible D gene is TRBD1 (5 bases). CDR3 length: 15 residues. The germline V gene encodes CDR1 SGDLS and CDR2 YYNGEE. Trimming removed 3 bases from V and 5 bases from J, with 12 bases in between. The CDR3 loop reads CASSGQGLDNSPLHF. CDR3 sequence (DNA): TGTGCCAGCAGCGGCCAGGGCCTTGATAATTCACCCCTCCACTTT.